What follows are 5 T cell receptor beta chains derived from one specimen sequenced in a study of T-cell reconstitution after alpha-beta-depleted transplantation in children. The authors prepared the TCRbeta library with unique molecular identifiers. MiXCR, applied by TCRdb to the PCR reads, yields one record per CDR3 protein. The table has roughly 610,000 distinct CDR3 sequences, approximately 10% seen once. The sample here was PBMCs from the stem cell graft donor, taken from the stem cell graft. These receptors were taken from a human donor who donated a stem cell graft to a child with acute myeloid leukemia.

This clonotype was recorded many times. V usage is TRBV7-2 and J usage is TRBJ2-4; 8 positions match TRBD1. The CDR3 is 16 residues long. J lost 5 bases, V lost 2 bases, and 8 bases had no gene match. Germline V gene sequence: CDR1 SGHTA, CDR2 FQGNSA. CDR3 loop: CASSLWGRGRENIQYF. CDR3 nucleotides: TGTGCCAGCAGCTTATGGGGCAGGGGGCGAGAAAACATTCAGTACTTC.

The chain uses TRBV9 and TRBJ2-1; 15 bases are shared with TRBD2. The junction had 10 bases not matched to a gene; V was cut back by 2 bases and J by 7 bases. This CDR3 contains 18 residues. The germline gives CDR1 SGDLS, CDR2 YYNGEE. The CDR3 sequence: CASSVSLAGTSGGNEQFF. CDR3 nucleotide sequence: TGTGCCAGCAGCGTCTCATTGGCCGGGACTAGCGGGGGGAATGAGCAGTTCTTC.

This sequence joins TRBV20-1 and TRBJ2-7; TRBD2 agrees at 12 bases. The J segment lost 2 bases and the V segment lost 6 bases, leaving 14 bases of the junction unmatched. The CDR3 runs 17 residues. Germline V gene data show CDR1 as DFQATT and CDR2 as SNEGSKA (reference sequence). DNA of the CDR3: TGCAGTGCCCCACACCCTAGCGGGAGGGTTCCCGCCTACGAGCAGTACTTC. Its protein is CSAPHPSGRVPAYEQYF.

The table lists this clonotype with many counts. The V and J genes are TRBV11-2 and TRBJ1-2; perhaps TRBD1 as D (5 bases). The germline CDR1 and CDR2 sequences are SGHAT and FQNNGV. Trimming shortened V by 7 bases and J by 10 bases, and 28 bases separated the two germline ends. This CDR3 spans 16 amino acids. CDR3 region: CASNSYQTAGSFDYTF. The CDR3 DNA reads TGTGCCAGCAACTCCTACCAGACAGCCGGAAGTTTTGACTACACCTTC.

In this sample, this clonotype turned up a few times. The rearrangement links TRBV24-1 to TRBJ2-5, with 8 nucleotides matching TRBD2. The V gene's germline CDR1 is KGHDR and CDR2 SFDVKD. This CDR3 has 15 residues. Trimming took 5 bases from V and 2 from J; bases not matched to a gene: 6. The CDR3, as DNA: TGTGCCACCAGTGGCCCTAGCGGGTTACAAGAGACCCAGTACTTC. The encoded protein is CATSGPSGLQETQYF.